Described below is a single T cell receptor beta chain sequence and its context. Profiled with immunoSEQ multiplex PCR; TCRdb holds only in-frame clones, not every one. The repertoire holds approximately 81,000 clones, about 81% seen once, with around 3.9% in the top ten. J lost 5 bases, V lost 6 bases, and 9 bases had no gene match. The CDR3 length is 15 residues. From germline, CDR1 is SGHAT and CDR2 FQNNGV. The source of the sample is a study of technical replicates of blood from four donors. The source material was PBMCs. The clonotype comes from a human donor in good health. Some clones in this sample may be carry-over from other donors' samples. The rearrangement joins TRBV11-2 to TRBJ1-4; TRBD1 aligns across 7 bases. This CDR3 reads CASREQGFGNEKLFF. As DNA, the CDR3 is TGTGCCAGCAGGGAACAGGGGTTCGGGAATGAAAAACTGTTTTTT.